This T cell receptor (beta chain) was profiled in a study of cytomegalovirus exposure and HLA in healthy donors. Study-level points and caveats: Reports described diagnosis of cytomegalovirus status by the classifier as highly specific and sensitive.

A note on this clone: The antigen is undetermined.

The length of the CDR3 is 14 residues. The ends were cut back, 7 bases at V and 1 base at J, with 11 bases in the middle. Germline V gene sequence: CDR1 MNHNS, CDR2 SASEGT. A roughly 120-subject validation cohort, separate from the approximately 720-subject first cohort, supplied the donors. TCRdb keeps only in-frame clones here, not all; method: immunoSEQ multiplex PCR. The table lists under 250,000 clones, over 65% of them singletons, with roughly 5.5% in the top ten. The source material was PBMCs. This receptor was identified in a woman under 30 in good health and CMV-seronegative. The chain carries TRBV6-1 and TRBJ1-5; weak D call: TRBD1 (6 bases). CDR3 sequence reads: CASTGGASNQPQHF. The CDR3, as DNA: TGTGCCAGCACTGGGGGGGCGAGCAATCAGCCCCAGCATTTT.